This T cell receptor (beta chain) was retrieved from a study of human T cells and chemical hapten exposure. The sample's time point: patch test 2, 6 weeks after DPC sensitization. Noted treatment: therapeutic diphenylcyclopropenone sensitization with weekly scalp DPC. Each CDR3 protein is one row after TCRdb ran MiXCR on the RACE reads. In the table there are some 100,000 distinct CDR3 sequences, 9.2% of which are singletons. This clonotype showed up just a few times. This CDR3 comprises 18 residues. V dropped 0 bases and J dropped 2 bases, with 20 bases sitting between them. Looked up from germline, CDR1 is MNHEY and CDR2 is SVGEGT.

This clonotype was obtained from a woman in her 40s with alopecia areata. Some clones in this sample may be carry-over from other donors' samples. The V call is TRBV6-2 or TRBV6-3, the J call TRBJ2-7; the D gene is possibly TRBD1 (6 bases). The material sequenced was whole blood, taken in connection with sensitization to the hapten diphenylcyclopropenone (DPC). The CDR3: CASSYSSTTGPLTYEQYF. CDR3 coding DNA: TGTGCCAGCAGTTACTCTTCCACCACAGGGCCGTTGACCTACGAGCAGTACTTC.